The present entry profiles one T cell receptor (beta chain) with its context. Its binding antigen is unknown. The input lacks base qualities; no much larger clone sits a single base away. Based on the germline V gene, the CDR1 and CDR2 sequences are SGHAT and FQNNGV. There are 15 amino acids in the CDR3, from cysteine to phenylalanine inclusive. The kept DNA is CDR3 alone, 45 bases in frame from the first base. Trimming removed 6 bases from V and 5 bases from J; the gene matches leave 10 bases unexplained. This sample was included in a study of cytomegalovirus exposure and HLA in healthy donors (dated by TCRdb to 2016 to 2017). For context, the study as a whole: An earlier analysis of several hundred of the donors reported about 280 Gb of sequence data and around 100 million unique TCR beta sequences obtained from about 180 million T cells. About 310 gigabases of sequencing data and approximately 84 million unique TCR sequences were included in an early release covering several hundred HLA-typed donors. Of the 398 genotyped donors, 75% to 85% were placed in the genetic ancestry cluster associated with self-reported Caucasian donors. The study aimed to test whether cataloging public T cell receptors could reveal signatures of past pathogen exposure. The study used immunosequencing to profile the T cell repertoires of several hundred subjects and linked those repertoires to cytomegalovirus serostatus. Besides the first cohort of roughly 640 subjects, a separate validation cohort made up of 120 different subjects was used. To predict cytomegalovirus infection status, the study brought together high-throughput TCR immunosequencing, statistical association of individual TCRs with disease status, and machine learning. To study patterns of TCR occurrence, a later analysis re-analyzed previously published TCR beta repertoires from under 750 donors and added high-resolution HLA genotyping. Rather than drawing on any new phenotypic data, the later analysis identified candidate immune exposures from TCR beta sequences and the way those sequences occurred across donors. An earlier analysis of 587 of the donors applied high-throughput TCR beta sequencing to assess whether each TCR beta V gene segment acted as functional or pseudogenic. Donor age, sex, ethnicity and CMV serostatus were compiled alongside the repertoire data. A later genetic analysis took genome-wide SNP genotypes for about three fifths of the 666 donors and used that subset as a discovery cohort. All discovery cohort repertoires had been generated using a single sequencing platform. Class I and class II HLA loci were covered by the typing at four-digit resolution. Typing coverage varied by locus: about 629-630 donors for A, B, C, DRB1 and DQB1; about 520 for DQA1; approximately 610 for DPA1; under 490 for DPB1. Four or five DR-DQ haplotypes were handled as single units for association and clustering because linkage in the cohort was strong. On average, roughly 240,000 unique TCR beta nucleotide sequences were sequenced per donor among 398 genotyped donors of the cohort, with roughly 19% of those sequences being non-productive.

What the research found in general, with its limitations: In a later analysis, several top co-occurrence clusters were reported to appear linked to parvovirus B19, influenza, CMV and Epstein-Barr virus. In an earlier analysis of 587 of the donors, most TCR beta V segments appeared in productive rearrangements about 87% or about 30% of the time, broadly matching IMGT annotations. The cohort was sequenced for TCR beta chains only, and without alpha or paired-chain data the features that could be detected were limited. In a later analysis, most CMV-associated TCR beta chains were found to appear HLA-restricted, with HLA associations seemingly driven largely by CMV exposure. The sequencing pipeline was judged likely to have produced a cluster of highly shared sequence variants as a technical artifact. According to the authors, the approach could potentially be generalized to other disease states and immunological phenotypes. A further reported finding was that TCR beta sequences accurately predicted the HLA-A and HLA-B alleles for most subjects in the first cohort. CMV serostatus was the only immune exposure information available for the cohort. A later analysis associated some 17,000 TCR beta sequences with specific HLA alleles at a false discovery rate of 0.05. Most TCR sequences were observed very rarely across donors, whereas some public TCRs were present in many individuals. V-gene and J-gene trimming of TCR beta chains was associated with a missense DCLRE1C variant in a later genetic analysis, and the association was replicated in an independent cohort. HLA typing was unavailable for some donors at each locus, so association tests used only the typed subset. Some IMGT-functional V segments, including TRBV6-2 and TRBV6-3, could not be told apart with the 87-base-pair reads, so those segments were excluded. In a later analysis, HLA-associated TCR beta chains showed more clonal expansion and lower generation probabilities than non-associated chains that were equally common. In a later analysis, the rate of TCR association differed among HLA loci, with DRB1 alleles having the most associated TCRs and HLA-C alleles having the fewest. A total of 150 to 200 TCR beta chains were listed by the study as associated with cytomegalovirus. Compared with the approximately 600-donor mean, donors in an Asian-associated ancestry cluster had fewer N-insertions in productive TCRs, according to a later genetic analysis. When HLA alleles, especially DR and DQ, strongly co-occurred, TCR associations were difficult to assign to individual alleles. About 17 rarely observed V segments, including chromosome 9 orphons, were excluded from the earlier analysis of several hundred of the donors because counts were too low. The classifier was reported to diagnose cytomegalovirus status with high specificity and sensitivity in both the original cohort and the validation cohort. Sequencing depth was assumed to be roughly uniform across donors in the presence/absence analyses, though that assumption may not hold. Three of the identified cytomegalovirus-associated TCR beta chains were confirmed in vitro to be specific for cytomegalovirus antigens. Correlated functional status among segregating V segments might be attributable to linkage disequilibrium, but an unknown experimental factor could not be ruled out.

The library was prepared using the immunoSEQ multiplex PCR assay. A mixture of 60 forward primers for TCR Vbeta segments and 13 reverse primers for TCR Jbeta segments was used in the multiplex PCR. The CDR3 region of rearranged TCR beta genes was amplified from genomic DNA with a multiplex PCR assay. Amplified TCR beta libraries were sequenced as 87-base-pair reads on the Illumina HiSeq System. Concerning the study's data processing: A later analysis tallied around 82 million unique TCR beta chains across the 700 or so repertoires, and some 10 million of those chains were shared by two or more donors. Raw reads were error-corrected and collapsed into unique sequences by a nearest-neighbor algorithm in which closely related sequences were merged to remove PCR and sequencing errors. CDR3 sequences were aligned to IMGT reference sequences to assign V, D and J gene segments. For a sequence to be retained, a match of at least six nucleotides was required to both a V gene segment and a J gene segment. Rearrangements were classified as productive when the CDR3 lacked stop codons and remained in frame with V and J, and all other rearrangements were classified as non-productive. Following IMGT convention, CDR3 was defined as the stretch from the second conserved V-encoded cysteine to the conserved J-encoded phenylalanine. The earlier analysis of 500 to 650 of the donors excluded any sequence lacking an unambiguous match to a single V gene segment. An earlier analysis of under 750 of the donors called V segments functional above 56.7% productive rearrangements and segregating when the between-donor standard deviation exceeded 5%. A statistical classification framework was built to diagnose cytomegalovirus status from the catalog of TCR beta chain sequences. In a later analysis, TCR nucleotide sequences were compared against IMGT/GENE-DB human TR gene sequences so that V and J genes could be assigned. In a later analysis, CDR3 sequences and most-parsimonious VDJ recombination scenarios were assigned using the TCRdist pipeline. A later analysis defined each TCR beta chain by its CDR3 amino acid sequence plus V-gene family, and excluded reads lacking a unique V-gene family. As a way to deal with suspected cross-contamination and a sequencing artifact, a later analysis dropped 640 or so nucleotide sequences that were highly shared and had low generation probability. A later analysis calculated a clonal expansion index for each public chain from normalized within-repertoire ranks of inferred template counts. In a later analysis, generation probabilities were computed using a VDJ recombination model fitted to out-of-frame rearrangements, and the results were checked against IGoR. In a later analysis, hypergeometric tests were used to score TCR-TCR, TCR-HLA and TCR-CMV co-occurrence, with a repertoire-size bias correction applied to TCR pairs. A later analysis estimated false discovery rates by permuting HLA or CMV assignments 20 times. In a later analysis, co-occurring TCRs were grouped using DBSCAN, with TCRdist sequence similarity added in when clustering inside HLA-allele-positive subsets. Repertoires with fewer than 30,000 or more than 120,000 public chains were left out of co-occurrence clustering, as were five repertoires with anomalous nucleotide sharing. TCRdb stores this immuneACCESS table with in-frame sequences only. Part of the clones is absent; in the studies checked, under half of the shortfall reflects unresolved V genes, and no reason is known for the rest. That table supplies the V and J calls and clone size; D and trimming were determined from the DNA. The sample data list fewer than 250,000 clones, and around 83% of these were observed just once. The ten most abundant clones make up roughly 1.3% of the sample.

The cohort consisted of 600 to 700 healthy bone marrow donors. Cohort members were all nominally healthy when sampled, although unrecorded immune exposures were likely present. The donor was CMV seronegative and was included in the group of hundreds of seronegative cohort members. A peripheral blood sample was provided by each donor, and peripheral blood mononuclear cells were used for TCR beta sequencing. The Qiagen DNeasy Blood Extraction Kit was used to extract genomic DNA from the blood cell samples. Sequenced input: PBMCs. The sequence is built from TRBV11-2 and TRBJ2-5, and 9 bases in between align with TRBD2. The clonotype comes from a girl aged 5-17 years in good health and CMV-seronegative. The DNA sequence is given as TGTGCCAGCAGTTCGGTGCGGGCGGGAGGGGAGACCCAGTACTTC. Translated, it reads CASSSVRAGGETQYF.